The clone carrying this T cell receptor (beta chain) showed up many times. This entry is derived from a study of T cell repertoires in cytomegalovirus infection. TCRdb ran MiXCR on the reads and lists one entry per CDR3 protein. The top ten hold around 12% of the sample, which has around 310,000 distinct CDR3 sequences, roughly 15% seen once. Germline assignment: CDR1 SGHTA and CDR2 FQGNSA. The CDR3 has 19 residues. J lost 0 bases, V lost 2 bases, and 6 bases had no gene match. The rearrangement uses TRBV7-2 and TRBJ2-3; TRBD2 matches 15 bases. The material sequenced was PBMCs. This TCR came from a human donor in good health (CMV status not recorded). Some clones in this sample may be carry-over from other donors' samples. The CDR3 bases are TGTGCCAGCAGCTTAATAGGACTAGCGGGGGGGGCTAGCACAGATACGCAGTATTTT. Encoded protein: CASSLIGLAGGASTDTQYF.